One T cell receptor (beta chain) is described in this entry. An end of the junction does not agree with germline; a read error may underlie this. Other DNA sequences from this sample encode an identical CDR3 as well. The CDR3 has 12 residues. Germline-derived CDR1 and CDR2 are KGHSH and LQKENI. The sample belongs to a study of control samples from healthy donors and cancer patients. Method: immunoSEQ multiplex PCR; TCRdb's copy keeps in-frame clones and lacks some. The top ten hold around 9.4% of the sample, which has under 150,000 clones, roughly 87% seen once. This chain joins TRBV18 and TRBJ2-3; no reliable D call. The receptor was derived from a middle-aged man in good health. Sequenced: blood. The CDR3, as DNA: TGTGCCAGCTCACCAAGCACGGATACGCAGTATTTT. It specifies CASSPSTDTQYF. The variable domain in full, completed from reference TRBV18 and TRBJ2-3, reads NAGVMQNPRHLVRRRGQEARLRCSPMKGHSHVYWYRQLPEEGLKFMVYLQKENIIDESGMPKERFSAEFPKEGPSILRIQQVVRGDSAAYFCASSPSTDTQYFGPGTRLTVL.